This entry lists 4 T cell receptor beta chains sequenced from one sample in a study of blood T cells in healthy people across ages. A second PCR, run for roughly 7 to 11 cycles, used a sample-barcoded 5' primer plus a J-beta primer mix. TCRdb reanalysed the 5' RACE reads using MiXCR and keeps one entry per CDR3 protein. The table has about 770,000 distinct CDR3 sequences, more than 40% seen once. Sequenced: blood. These receptors were obtained from a man aged 60-69 years in good health.

The chain employs TRBV20-1 and TRBJ1-2, with a weak D call TRBD1 (5 bases). Germline CDR1 reads DFQATT; CDR2 reads SNEGSKA (reference sequence). The CDR3 extends over 15 amino acids. Trimming stripped 5 bases from V and 7 bases from J, with 23 bases between. The CDR3 here is CSALAIKTGSSGYTF. The DNA of the CDR3 is TGCAGTGCTCTCGCGATAAAAACAGGTTCCAGTGGCTACACCTTC.

CDR3 sequence reads: CASSLNGGRIAYEQYF. In nucleotides, the CDR3 is TGCGCCAGCAGCCTGAATGGAGGGAGGATAGCCTACGAGCAGTACTTC. V gene TRBV5-1 combines with J gene TRBJ2-5; possibly TRBD2 for D (6 bases). The DNA end favors TRBJ2-7, so the J call may be wrong. The V gene's germline CDR1 is SGHRS and CDR2 YFSETQ. CDR3 length: 16 amino acids.

The gene calls are TRBV6-1 and TRBJ1-2; D not resolved. Trimming left V 2 bases short and J 7 bases short, with 11 bases between. CDR1 is MNHNS, CDR2 SASEGT, per germline. This CDR3 comprises 13 residues. CDR3 in amino acids: CASSEYRGGGYTF. Written as DNA, the CDR3 is TGTGCCAGCAGTGAATACCGTGGTGGTGGCTACACCTTC.

The V call is TRBV4-3, the J call TRBJ2-7; TRBD1 matches 8 bases. Trimming at V came to 2 bases and at J to 6 bases, leaving 12 bases not matched to a gene. Germline CDR1 reads LGHNA; CDR2 reads YSLEER. The CDR3 loop spans 16 amino acids. For the CDR3, the DNA is TGCGCCAGCAGCCAAAACCGACAGGGGATGATCCGCGAGCAGTACTTC. As protein: CASSQNRQGMIREQYF.